This passage covers 30 T cell receptor beta chains from one sample sequenced in a study of blood T cell repertoires in COVID-19. Only in-frame clones appear in the TCRdb table, and some are missing; sequencing was by immunoSEQ multiplex PCR. Found here are roughly 190,000 clones, about 89% of them singletons; the top ten hold 2.5% to 4%. Sequencing was done on a sample of peripheral blood. These receptors all come from a man between 65 and 85 years old with acute or convalescent COVID-19.

V usage is TRBV29-1 and J usage is TRBJ2-3; D is uncertain. This CDR3 comprises 14 residues. V was trimmed by 3 bases and J by 2 bases, leaving 12 bases between them. Germline CDR1 reads SQVTM; CDR2 reads ANQGSEA. In DNA form, the CDR3 reads TGCAGCGTTGAGCCGACTGCTGACACAGATACGCAGTATTTT. It yields the protein CSVEPTADTDTQYF.

The chain uses TRBV9 and TRBJ2-1; TRBD2 matches 7 bases. The CDR3 length is 17 residues. J gave up 0 bases and V 3 bases, and 9 bases lay outside the gene matches. Germline V lookup: CDR1 SGDLS, CDR2 YYNGEE. CDR3 sequence: CASSDPRLAASYNEQFF. The CDR3 bases are TGTGCCAGCAGCGACCCCCGGCTAGCGGCCTCCTACAATGAGCAGTTCTTC.

The gene calls are TRBV4-2 and TRBJ2-3; D possibly corresponds to TRBD2 (5 bases). Germline V gene sequence: CDR1 LGHNA, CDR2 YNFKEQ. Trimming took off 4 bases at V and 0 bases at J, with 23 bases between the two ends. The CDR3 has 19 residues. The CDR3 region has the DNA TGTGCCAGCAGCCCCTCGCCGGGGTCGGGGTCTTATAGCACAGATACGCAGTATTTT. This gives the protein CASSPSPGSGSYSTDTQYF.

V gene TRBV20-1 combines with J gene TRBJ2-2; D gene ambiguous. The V gene lost 3 bases and the J gene lost 3 bases, with 5 bases spanning the gap. The CDR3 totals 12 residues. Germline assignment: CDR1 DFQATT and CDR2 SNEGSKA (reference sequence). This CDR3 is CSASLDTGELFF. As DNA, the CDR3 is TGCAGTGCTAGTCTAGACACCGGGGAGCTGTTTTTT.

This chain links TRBV18 with TRBJ1-5; 8 bases align to TRBD1. The length of the CDR3 is 15 residues. Germline-derived CDR1 and CDR2 are KGHSH and LQKENI. Germline trimming cut 4 bases from V and 8 bases from J; bases unmatched to any gene: 10. CDR3: CASSRDRRLIEPQHF. CDR3 in DNA: TGTGCCAGCTCACGGGACAGGCGCCTTATAGAGCCCCAGCATTTT.

The genes are TRBV5-1 and TRBJ2-4; 8 bases are a match to TRBD1. CDR1 is SGHRS, CDR2 YFSETQ, per germline. The ends lost 5 bases at V and 1 base at J; junction bases unmatched: 11. The CDR3 is made up of 17 amino acids. The CDR3 DNA reads TGCGCCAGCAGAGCTACAGGGGGATCTGTCGCCAAAAACATTCAGTACTTC. It encodes CASRATGGSVAKNIQYF. The whole variable domain, remainder taken from reference TRBV5-1 and TRBJ2-4, is KAGVTQTPRYLIKTRGQQVTLSCSPISGHRSVSWYQQTPGQGLQFLFEYFSETQRNKGNFPGRFSGRQFSNSRSEMNVSTLELGDSALYLCASRATGGSVAKNIQYFGAGTRLSVL.

This rearrangement joins TRBV6-2 or TRBV6-3 to TRBJ1-1; TRBD1 aligns across 8 bases. This CDR3 has 16 residues. J lost 2 bases, V lost 2 bases, and 7 bases had no gene match. From germline, CDR1 is MNHEY and CDR2 SVGEGT. In DNA, the CDR3 is TGTGCCAGCAGTTACACAGTGACAGGGGAAAACACTGAAGCTTTCTTT. Residues: CASSYTVTGENTEAFF.

The chain uses TRBV24-1 and TRBJ2-1, with 11 bases fitting TRBD2. Germline CDR1 reads KGHDR; CDR2 reads SFDVKD. The CDR3 consists of 16 residues. The junction had 2 bases not matched to a gene; V was cut back by 4 bases and J by 1 base. CDR3 in DNA: TGTGCCACCAGTGACGCTAGCGGGAGGTCCTACAATGAGCAGTTCTTC. It codes for CATSDASGRSYNEQFF.

This clone has only one observation. The CDR3 protein is CASSFQGIREETQYF. For the CDR3, the DNA is TGTGCCAGCAGCTTCCAGGGAATCAGGGAAGAGACCCAGTACTTC. J is TRBJ2-5 and V is TRBV2; a possible D gene is TRBD1 (5 bases). The CDR3 has 15 residues. Trimming removed 6 bases at V and 3 bases at J, with 17 bases between. Germline V gene sequence: CDR1 SNHLY, CDR2 FYNNEI.

V is TRBV7-8 and J is TRBJ1-1; possible D gene TRBD1, 5 bases. V shed 1 base and J shed 4 bases, with 16 bases lying between them. CDR3 length: 16 residues. Germline CDR1 SGHVS, CDR2 FQNEAQ. The CDR3 bases are TGTGCCAGCAGCTTAGTCGTGACAGCCCTGGGCACTGAAGCTTTCTTT. Its translation is CASSLVVTALGTEAFF.

The CDR3 sequence: CASSYKQLSTDTQYF. CDR3 in DNA: TGTGCCAGCAGTTACAAACAGCTGAGCACAGATACGCAGTATTTT. The chain uses TRBV6-2 or TRBV6-3 and TRBJ2-3; D gene unclear. The CDR3 runs to 15 residues. Trimming stripped 2 bases from V and 0 bases from J, with 9 bases between. Germline CDR1 MNHEY, CDR2 SVGEGT.

The genes are TRBV7-9 and TRBJ2-7, with D possibly TRBD2 on 5 matching bases. The germline V and J ends were trimmed by 4 bases and 6 bases, with 10 bases remaining between them. This CDR3 has 12 residues. Germline loops: CDR1 SEHNR, CDR2 FQNEAQ (reference sequence). In DNA, the CDR3 is TGTGCCAGCAGCTCCTCGGGAAGCGAGCAGTACTTC. Translated, it gives CASSSSGSEQYF.

The V call is TRBV7-6, the J call TRBJ2-1, with 11 bases lining up with TRBD2. From germline, CDR1 is SGHVS and CDR2 FNYEAQ. V was pared by 0 bases and J by 10 bases, with 8 bases of the junction left unmatched. The CDR3 has 16 amino acids. The chain's CDR3 is CASSLAQLAGAGEQFF. In DNA, the CDR3 is TGTGCCAGCAGCTTAGCTCAACTAGCGGGAGCTGGCGAGCAGTTCTTC.

CDR3: CASSLHRNQETQYF. CDR3 in DNA: TGTGCCAGCAGCTTACACAGGAACCAAGAGACCCAGTACTTC. The gene calls are TRBV7-2 and TRBJ2-5; a weak D match, TRBD1 (5 bases). Germline V lookup: CDR1 SGHTA, CDR2 FQGNSA. The V and J ends lost 2 bases and 0 bases respectively, with 7 bases between them. The CDR3 covers 14 residues.

The CDR3 is CASSLGLAGGSDTQYF. For the CDR3, the DNA is TGCGCCAGCAGCTTGGGGCTAGCGGGAGGGTCAGATACGCAGTATTTT. The genes are TRBV5-1 and TRBJ2-3, with 12 bases that match TRBD2. The CDR3 extends over 16 amino acids. After removal of 0 bases from V and 4 bases from J, the junction contained 3 bases not matched to a gene. The V gene's germline CDR1 is SGHRS and CDR2 YFSETQ.

DNA for the CDR3: TGCGCCAGCAGCCAAGAAGGACTAGCGGGGGTTAATGAGCAGTTCTTC. As protein: CASSQEGLAGVNEQFF. V gene TRBV4-3 combines with J gene TRBJ2-1; TRBD2 matches at 13 bases. The CDR3 length is 16 residues. J was trimmed by 7 bases and V by 0 bases; bases with no gene match: 3. Germline V gives CDR1 LGHNA, CDR2 YSLEER.

The chain combines TRBV20-1 with TRBJ2-3; TRBD1 might be the D (6 bases). The CDR3 runs to 13 residues. The V gene's germline CDR1 is DFQATT and CDR2 SNEGSKA (reference sequence). Between the trimmed V and J ends, which lost 3 bases and 5 bases, there was a span of 12 bases. The CDR3 region is CSASRQGIDTQYF. The CDR3 region has the DNA TGCAGTGCTAGTCGTCAGGGGATAGATACGCAGTATTTT.

The J gene is TRBJ1-5, the V gene TRBV6-6, with D uncertain. The germline gives CDR1 MNHNY, CDR2 SVGAGI (reference sequence). Trimming took off 7 bases at V and 1 base at J, with 11 bases between the two ends. This CDR3 spans 14 amino acids. The CDR3 reads CASNLGGSNQPQHF. The CDR3 bases are TGTGCCAGCAACCTAGGAGGGAGCAATCAGCCCCAGCATTTT.

About this clone itself: The identical CDR3 is also encoded by other nucleotide sequences in the sample. The J gene is TRBJ1-1, the V gene TRBV4-2; the match to TRBD1 covers 10 bases. The CDR3 loop spans 15 amino acids. The J segment lost 3 bases and the V segment lost 3 bases, leaving 4 bases of the junction unmatched. From germline, CDR1 is LGHNA and CDR2 YNFKEQ. The CDR3 here is CASSQGQGRDTEAFF. CDR3 bases: TGTGCCAGCAGCCAGGGACAGGGGCGGGACACTGAAGCTTTCTTT.

The rearrangement uses TRBV2 and TRBJ2-3, with D perhaps matching TRBD2 (7 bases). V dropped 4 bases and J dropped 0 bases, with 11 bases sitting between them. Per germline, CDR1 SNHLY and CDR2 FYNNEI. This CDR3 is built from 15 residues. The CDR3 protein is CASSGEGVSTDTQYF. CDR3 bases: TGTGCCAGCAGTGGGGAGGGGGTTAGCACAGATACGCAGTATTTT. The whole variable domain, filled in from reference TRBV2 and TRBJ2-3, reads EPEVTQTPSHQVTQMGQEVILRCVPISNHLYFYWYRQILGQKVEFLVSFYNNEISEKSEIFDDQFSVERPDGSNFTLKIRSTKLEDSAMYFCASSGEGVSTDTQYFGPGTRLTVL.

The chain has TRBV27 and TRBJ2-2; tentatively, D is TRBD1 (6 bases). The CDR3 runs to 15 residues. Trimming took 8 bases from V and 5 from J, leaving 18 bases between them. The germline V gene has CDR1 MNHEY and CDR2 SMNVEV (reference sequence). The CDR3 here is CASGVMAGATGELFF. The CDR3 DNA sequence: TGTGCCAGCGGGGTCATGGCAGGGGCGACCGGGGAGCTGTTTTTT.

The chain uses TRBV29-1 and TRBJ1-4, with D perhaps matching TRBD1 (5 bases). The CDR3 has 13 residues. V gave up 6 bases and J gave up 8 bases, with 16 bases separating them. CDR1 and CDR2 from the germline V gene are SQVTM and ANQGSEA. This CDR3 reads CSVTRVEGEKLFF. The CDR3 DNA follows: TGCAGCGTGACCAGGGTAGAAGGAGAAAAACTGTTTTTT.

The chain links TRBV5-1 to TRBJ2-1, with a weak D call TRBD2 (5 bases). V gave up 4 bases and J gave up 3 bases, with 11 bases separating them. Germline CDR1 reads SGHRS; CDR2 reads YFSETQ. The CDR3 is 14 residues long. The DNA of the CDR3 is TGCGCCAGCAGCATAAGCCGGGACTACAATGAGCAGTTCTTC. This codes for CASSISRDYNEQFF.

The chain recombines TRBV28 with TRBJ2-5; TRBD1 matches 9 bases. The CDR3 spans 15 residues. V trimming: 10 bases; J trimming: 3 bases; junction bases outside the gene matches: 12. Germline CDR1 reads MDHEN; CDR2 reads SYDVKM. CDR3 protein: CATLEARTGEETQYF. The DNA of the CDR3 is TGTGCCACCCTTGAGGCCAGGACAGGGGAAGAGACCCAGTACTTC. Full variable domain (missing parts from reference TRBV28 and TRBJ2-5): DVKVTQSSRYLVKRTGEKVFLECVQDMDHENMFWYRQDPGLGLRLIYFSYDVKMKEKGDIPEGYSVSREKKERFSLILESASTNQTSMYLCATLEARTGEETQYFGPGTRLLVL.

V is TRBV5-5 and J is TRBJ2-1, with 10 bases identical to TRBD1. From germline, CDR1 is SGHKS and CDR2 YYEKEE (reference sequence). This CDR3 region has 16 residues. V was clipped by 0 bases and J by 8 bases; unmatched bases: 8. CDR3 protein: CASSLELGQGRYEQFF. CDR3 nucleotide sequence: TGTGCCAGCAGCTTGGAGTTGGGACAGGGGAGATATGAGCAGTTCTTC.

The chain joins TRBV14 to TRBJ2-7; 7 bases align to TRBD2. The length of the CDR3 is 15 residues. Losses at the gene ends were 1 base for V and 2 bases for J; bases not matched to a gene: 5. Germline-derived CDR1 and CDR2 are SGHDN and FVKESK. CDR3: CASSQGGGFTYEQYF. The CDR3 region has the DNA TGTGCCAGCAGCCAAGGGGGGGGATTCACCTACGAGCAGTACTTC.

This CDR3 reads CASKRDRGNEKLFF. The CDR3 DNA sequence: TGTGCCAGCAAGAGGGACAGGGGGAATGAAAAACTGTTTTTT. This chain links TRBV27 with TRBJ1-4; 11 bases are shared with TRBD1. Looked up from germline, CDR1 is MNHEY and CDR2 is SMNVEV (reference sequence). The CDR3 runs 14 residues. V was clipped by 7 bases and J by 5 bases; unmatched bases: 3.

The chain joins TRBV23-1 to TRBJ1-2, with D tentatively TRBD1 (6 bases). TRBV23-1 is an ORF; its function is uncertain. The CDR3 extends over 17 amino acids. V shed 1 base and J shed 0 bases, with 15 bases lying between them. The CDR3 sequence is CASSQCEQGQANYGYTF. The CDR3 region has the DNA TGCGCCAGCAGTCAATGTGAACAGGGACAAGCTAACTATGGCTACACCTTC.

Note on this clone: Other nucleotide sequences in the sample specify the same CDR3. The chain is built from TRBV29-1 and TRBJ2-5, with a weak D call TRBD1 (6 bases). The CDR3 totals 12 residues. Trimming pared 6 bases from V and 1 base from J, leaving 9 bases between. The germline gives CDR1 SQVTM, CDR2 ANQGSEA. The CDR3 nucleotides read TGCAGCGTAGGACAGAGCCAAGAGACCCAGTACTTC. This gives the protein CSVGQSQETQYF.

The chain combines TRBV2 with TRBJ1-2, with 9 bases aligning to TRBD1. V gave up 3 bases and J gave up 4 bases; unmatched junction bases: 6. The CDR3 totals 15 residues. Germline CDR1 is SNHLY and CDR2 is FYNNEI. CDR3 in amino acids: CASSDPGQGAYGYTF. CDR3 DNA: TGTGCCAGCAGTGACCCGGGACAGGGCGCCTATGGCTACACCTTC.